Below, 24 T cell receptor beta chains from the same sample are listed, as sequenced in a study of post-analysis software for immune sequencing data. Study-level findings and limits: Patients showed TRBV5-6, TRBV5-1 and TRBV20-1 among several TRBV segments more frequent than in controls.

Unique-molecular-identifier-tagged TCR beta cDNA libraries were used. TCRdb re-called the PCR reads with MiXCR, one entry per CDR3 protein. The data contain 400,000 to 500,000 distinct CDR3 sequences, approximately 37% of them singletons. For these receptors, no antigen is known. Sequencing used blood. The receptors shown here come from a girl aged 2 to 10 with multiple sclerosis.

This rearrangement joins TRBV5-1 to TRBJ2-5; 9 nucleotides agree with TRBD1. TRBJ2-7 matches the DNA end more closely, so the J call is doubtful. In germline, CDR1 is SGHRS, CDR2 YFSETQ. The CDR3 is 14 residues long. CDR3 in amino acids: CASSSGQGPAEQYF. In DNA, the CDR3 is TGCGCCAGCAGCTCGGGACAGGGTCCCGCCGAGCAGTACTTC.

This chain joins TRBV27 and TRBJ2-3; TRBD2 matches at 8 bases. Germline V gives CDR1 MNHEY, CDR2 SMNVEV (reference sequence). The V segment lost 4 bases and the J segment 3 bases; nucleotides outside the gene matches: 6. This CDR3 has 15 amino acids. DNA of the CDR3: TGTGCCAGCAGTTCAAAGCGGGGGTGGACAGATACGCAGTATTTT. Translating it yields CASSSKRGWTDTQYF.

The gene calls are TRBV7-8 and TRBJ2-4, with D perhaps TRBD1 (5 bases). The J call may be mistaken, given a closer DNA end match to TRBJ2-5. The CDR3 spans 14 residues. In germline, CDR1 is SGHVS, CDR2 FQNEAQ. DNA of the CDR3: TGTGCCAGCACCACCTCTGGCAGGGAAGAGACCCAGTACTTC. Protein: CASTTSGREETQYF.

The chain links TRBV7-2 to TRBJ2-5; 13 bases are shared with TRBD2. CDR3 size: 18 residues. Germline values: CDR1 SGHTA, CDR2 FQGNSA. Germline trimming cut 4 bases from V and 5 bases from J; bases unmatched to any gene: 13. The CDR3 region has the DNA TGTGCCAGCAGCTCTCCCCAATCCGGACTAGCGGGAGACGAGACCCAGTACTTC. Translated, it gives CASSSPQSGLAGDETQYF.

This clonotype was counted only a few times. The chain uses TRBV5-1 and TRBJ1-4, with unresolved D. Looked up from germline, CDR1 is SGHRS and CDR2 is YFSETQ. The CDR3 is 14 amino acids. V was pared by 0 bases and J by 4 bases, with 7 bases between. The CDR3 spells CASSLGAGNEKLFF. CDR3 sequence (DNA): TGCGCCAGCAGCTTGGGCGCGGGTAATGAAAAACTGTTTTTT. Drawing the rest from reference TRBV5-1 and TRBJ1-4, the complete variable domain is KAGVTQTPRYLIKTRGQQVTLSCSPISGHRSVSWYQQTPGQGLQFLFEYFSETQRNKGNFPGRFSGRQFSNSRSEMNVSTLELGDSALYLCASSLGAGNEKLFFGSGTQLSVL.

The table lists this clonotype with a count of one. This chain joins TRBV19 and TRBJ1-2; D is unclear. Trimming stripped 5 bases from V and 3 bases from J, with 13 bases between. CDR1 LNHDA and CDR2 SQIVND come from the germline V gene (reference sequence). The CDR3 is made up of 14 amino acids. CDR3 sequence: CASSDSQKYYGYTF. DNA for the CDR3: TGTGCCAGTAGTGATTCCCAGAAGTACTATGGCTACACCTTC.

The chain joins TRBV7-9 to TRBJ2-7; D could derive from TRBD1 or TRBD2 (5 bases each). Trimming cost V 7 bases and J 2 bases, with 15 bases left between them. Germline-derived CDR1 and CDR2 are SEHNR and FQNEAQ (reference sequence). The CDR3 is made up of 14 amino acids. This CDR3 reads CASTGAAVTYEQYF. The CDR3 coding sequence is TGTGCCAGCACCGGGGCGGCAGTTACCTACGAGCAGTACTTC.

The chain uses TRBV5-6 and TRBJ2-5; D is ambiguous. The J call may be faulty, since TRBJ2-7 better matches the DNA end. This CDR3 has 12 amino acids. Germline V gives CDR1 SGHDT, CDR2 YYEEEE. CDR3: CASSWVGPEQYV. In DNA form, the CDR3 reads TGTGCCAGCAGCTGGGTTGGACCCGAGCAGTACGTC.

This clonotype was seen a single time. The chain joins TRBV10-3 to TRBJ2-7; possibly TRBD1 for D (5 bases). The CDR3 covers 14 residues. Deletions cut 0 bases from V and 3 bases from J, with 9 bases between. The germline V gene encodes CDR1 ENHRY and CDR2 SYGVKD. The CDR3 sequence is CAISESGQDYEQYF. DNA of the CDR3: TGTGCCATCAGTGAGTCGGGGCAGGACTACGAGCAGTACTTC.

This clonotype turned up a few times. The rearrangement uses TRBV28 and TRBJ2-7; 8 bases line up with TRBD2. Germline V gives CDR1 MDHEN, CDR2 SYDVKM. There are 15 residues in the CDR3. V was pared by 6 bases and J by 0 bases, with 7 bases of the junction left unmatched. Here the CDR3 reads CASRPGGLDSYEQYF. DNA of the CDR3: TGTGCCAGCAGGCCGGGGGGGTTGGACTCCTACGAGCAGTACTTC.

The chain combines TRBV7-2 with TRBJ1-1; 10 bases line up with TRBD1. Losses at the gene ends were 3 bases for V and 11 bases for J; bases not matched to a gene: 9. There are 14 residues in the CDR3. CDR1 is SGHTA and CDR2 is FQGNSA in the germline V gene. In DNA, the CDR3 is TGTGCCAGCAGCTTGAGGCGGACAGGGGGTGAGGCTTTCTTT. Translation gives CASSLRRTGGEAFF.

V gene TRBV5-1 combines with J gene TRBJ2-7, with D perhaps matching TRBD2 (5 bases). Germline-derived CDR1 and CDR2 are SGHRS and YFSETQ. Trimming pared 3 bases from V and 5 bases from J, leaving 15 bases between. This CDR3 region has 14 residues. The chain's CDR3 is CASSSWRHWNEQYF. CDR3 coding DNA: TGCGCCAGCAGCTCGTGGAGGCATTGGAACGAGCAGTACTTC. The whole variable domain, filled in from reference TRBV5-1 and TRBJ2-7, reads KAGVTQTPRYLIKTRGQQVTLSCSPISGHRSVSWYQQTPGQGLQFLFEYFSETQRNKGNFPGRFSGRQFSNSRSEMNVSTLELGDSALYLCASSSWRHWNEQYFGPGTRLTVT.

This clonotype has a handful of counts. CDR3: CASSLEGRGVARNEQFF. Written as DNA, the CDR3 is TGCGCCAGCAGCTTGGAGGGACGGGGGGTGGCACGGAATGAGCAGTTCTTC. The gene calls are TRBV5-1 and TRBJ2-1; 7 bases align to TRBD2. Germline assignment: CDR1 SGHRS and CDR2 YFSETQ. The CDR3 contains 17 residues. The J segment lost 7 bases and the V segment lost 0 bases, leaving 13 bases of the junction unmatched.

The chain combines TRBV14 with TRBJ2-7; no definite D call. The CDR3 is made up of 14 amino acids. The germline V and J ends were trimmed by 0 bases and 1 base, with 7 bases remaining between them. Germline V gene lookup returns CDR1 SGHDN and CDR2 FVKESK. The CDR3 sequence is CASSQDGPSYEQYF. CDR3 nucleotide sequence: TGTGCCAGCAGCCAAGATGGGCCTTCCTACGAGCAGTACTTC.

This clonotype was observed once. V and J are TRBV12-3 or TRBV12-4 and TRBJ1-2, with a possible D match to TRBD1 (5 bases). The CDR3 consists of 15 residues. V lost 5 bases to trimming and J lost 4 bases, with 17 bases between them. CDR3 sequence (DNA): TGTGCCAGCAGTCACCACACTCAGAGGGGCTATGGCTACACCTTC. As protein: CASSHHTQRGYGYTF.

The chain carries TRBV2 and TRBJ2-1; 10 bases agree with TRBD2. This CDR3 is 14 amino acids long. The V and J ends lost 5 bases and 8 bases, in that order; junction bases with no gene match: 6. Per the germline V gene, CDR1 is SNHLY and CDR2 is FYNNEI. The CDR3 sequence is CASSLGLAADEQFF. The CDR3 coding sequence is TGTGCCAGCAGTCTAGGACTAGCGGCGGATGAGCAGTTCTTC.

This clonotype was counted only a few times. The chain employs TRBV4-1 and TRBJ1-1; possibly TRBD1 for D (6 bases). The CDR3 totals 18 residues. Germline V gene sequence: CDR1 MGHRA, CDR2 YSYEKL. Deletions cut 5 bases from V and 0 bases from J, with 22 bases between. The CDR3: CASSFGGGTGQMNTEAFF. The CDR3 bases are TGCGCCAGCAGCTTCGGGGGTGGTACAGGGCAGATGAACACTGAAGCTTTCTTT.

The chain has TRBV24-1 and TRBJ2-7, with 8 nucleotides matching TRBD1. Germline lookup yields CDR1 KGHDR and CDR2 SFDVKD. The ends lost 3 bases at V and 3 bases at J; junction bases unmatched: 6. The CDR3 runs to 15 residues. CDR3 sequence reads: CATSDGRDRNYEQYF. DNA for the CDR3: TGTGCCACCAGTGATGGCCGGGACAGGAACTACGAGCAGTACTTC.

CDR3 nucleotide sequence: TGTGCCAGCAGTTACGGGACAGGGGGAGAAAATGAGCAGTTCTTC. This gives the protein CASSYGTGGENEQFF. The gene calls are TRBV7-7 and TRBJ2-1, with 11 positions matching TRBD1. The germline gives CDR1 SSHAT, CDR2 FNYEAQ (reference sequence). CDR3 length: 15 amino acids. Trimming at V came to 6 bases and at J to 7 bases, leaving 8 bases not matched to a gene.

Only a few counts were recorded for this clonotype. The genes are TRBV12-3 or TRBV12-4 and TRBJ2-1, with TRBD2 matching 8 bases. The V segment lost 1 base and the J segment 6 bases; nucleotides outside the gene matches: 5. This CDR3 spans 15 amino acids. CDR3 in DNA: TGTGCCAGCAGTTTAGACGCGGGGGGAGGCAATGAGCAGTTCTTC. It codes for CASSLDAGGGNEQFF.

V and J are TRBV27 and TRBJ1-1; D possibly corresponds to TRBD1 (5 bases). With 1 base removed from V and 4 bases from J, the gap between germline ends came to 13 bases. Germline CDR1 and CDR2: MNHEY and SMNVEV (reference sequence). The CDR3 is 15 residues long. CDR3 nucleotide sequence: TGTGCCAGCAGTTTATTTGGGTCGACAGTCACTGAAGCTTTCTTT. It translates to CASSLFGSTVTEAFF.

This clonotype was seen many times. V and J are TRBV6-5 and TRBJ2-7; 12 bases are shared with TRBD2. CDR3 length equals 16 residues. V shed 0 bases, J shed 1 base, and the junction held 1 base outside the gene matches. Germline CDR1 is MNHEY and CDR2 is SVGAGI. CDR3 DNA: TGTGCCAGCAGTTACTCGACTAGCGGGAGTTCCTACGAGCAGTACTTC. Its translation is CASSYSTSGSSYEQYF.

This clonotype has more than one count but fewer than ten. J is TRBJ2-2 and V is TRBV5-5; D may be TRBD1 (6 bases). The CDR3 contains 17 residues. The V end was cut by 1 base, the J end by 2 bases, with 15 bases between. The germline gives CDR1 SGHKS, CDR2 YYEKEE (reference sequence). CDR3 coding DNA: TGTGCCAGCAGCTTGAAATTACGGGACATCAACACCGGGGAGCTGTTTTTT. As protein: CASSLKLRDINTGELFF.

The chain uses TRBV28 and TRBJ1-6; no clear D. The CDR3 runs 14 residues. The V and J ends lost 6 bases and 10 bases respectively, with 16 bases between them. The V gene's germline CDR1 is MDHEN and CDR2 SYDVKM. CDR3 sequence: CASSIHRIGSPLHF. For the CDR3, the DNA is TGTGCCAGCAGCATACACCGCATCGGATCACCCCTCCACTTT.